This TCR beta chain was profiled in a study of blood T cell repertoires in COVID-19. Study-level background: From T cells, B-cell-depleted T cells, or PBMCs came the material, which was cDNA or gDNA.

The CDR3 sequence is 15 residues long. Unmatched junction bases numbered 3, after V lost 0 bases and J lost 1 base. Per the germline V gene, CDR1 is SGHRS and CDR2 is YFSETQ. Authors' analysis steps: Reference gene primer amplification gave estimated nucleated cell counts. Using immunoSEQ multiplex PCR, the repertoire was profiled, and TCRdb retains in-frame clones only, with some absent. Clone size and the V and J calls come from that table; the DNA yielded D and trimming. The repertoire has tens of thousands of clones, 70% to 90% of them found once; the top ten carry 8% to 10%. V usage is TRBV5-1 and J usage is TRBJ1-1, with 7 bases fitting TRBD1. This TCR derives from an elderly man with active COVID-19. Sequencing was done on a sample of peripheral blood. The CDR3 loop reads CASSLARTGNTEAFF. DNA of the CDR3: TGCGCCAGCAGCTTGGCCCGGACAGGGAACACTGAAGCTTTCTTT.